These T cell receptor beta chains were read from a single sample in a study of T cell repertoires in cytomegalovirus infection. One entry per CDR3 protein results from TCRdb running MiXCR on the reads. This table holds 510,000 or so distinct CDR3 sequences, around a quarter found once. The sequencing input was PBMCs. These TCRs come from a human donor in good health (CMV status not recorded). Some clones in this sample may be carry-over from other donors' samples. The CDR3 runs from the conserved cysteine through the conserved F or W. D genes are given only for firm matches. The listing skips clone size in some rows; elsewhere it reads once, few, many or a size class.

d_call,v_call,clone_size,j_call,cdr3_nt,cdr3_aa
.,TRBV4-3,.,TRBJ2-7,TGCGCCAGCAGCCAAGATGGGTTCGAGCAGTACTTC,CASSQDGFEQYF
.,TRBV6-6,few,TRBJ1-5,TGTGCCAGTACCTTAAGAAAGGGTTCGCGCAATCAGCCCCAGCATTTT,CASTLRKGSRNQPQHF
TRBD2,TRBV11-2,.,TRBJ2-3,TGTGCCAGCAGCTCCACTAGCGGGACTAGCACAGATACGCAGTATTTT,CASSSTSGTSTDTQYF
.,TRBV7-2,many,TRBJ2-5,TGTGCCAGCAGCCTCCCGGAGGAGACCCAGTACTTC,CASSLPEETQYF
.,TRBV20-1,many,TRBJ1-6,TGCAGTGCTAGAGATTGGAAACGGGGAGACGAGTCACCCCTCCACTTT,CSARDWKRGDESPLHF
.,TRBV7-8,many,TRBJ2-3,TGTGCCAGCAGCTTAGTTCCTCTGGGGGCAGATACGCAGTATTTT,CASSLVPLGADTQYF
.,TRBV4-1,.,TRBJ1-5,TGTGCCAGCAGCCAAGTCCGGCAGGGCCATAGCAATCAGCCCCAGCATTTT,CASSQVRQGHSNQPQHF
.,TRBV20-1,.,TRBJ2-1,TGCAGTGCTAGAGGGCCTAGCTCCTATGAGCAGTTCTTC,CSARGPSSYEQFF
.,TRBV7-9,.,TRBJ2-7,TGTGCCAGCAGCCACTCCAACTTGGCGTACGAGCAGTACTTC,CASSHSNLAYEQYF
.,TRBV12-5,.,TRBJ2-4,TGTGCTAGTGGTTGCGTGGGAACCAAAAACATTCAGTACTTC,CASGCVGTKNIQYF
.,TRBV6-1,few,TRBJ1-1,TGTGCCAGCAGTAAGTGGAGTTCTGACACTGAAGCTTTCTTT,CASSKWSSDTEAFF
TRBD1,TRBV11-3,many,TRBJ1-6,TGTGCCAGCAGCCGCCGGGGACAGGCACTAGAGTCACCCCTCCACTTT,CASSRRGQALESPLHF
TRBD1,TRBV7-9,.,TRBJ2-7,TGTGCCAGCAGCCTGGGACAGGGAGGTTCCGACGAGCAGTACTTC,CASSLGQGGSDEQYF
.,TRBV4-3,few,TRBJ1-6,TGCGCCAGCAGCCAAGATCCCCGTAACAATTCACCCCTCCACTTT,CASSQDPRNNSPLHF
.,TRBV11-1,many,TRBJ1-3,TGTGCCAGCAGCTCACATGACTCTGGAAACACCATATATTTT,CASSSHDSGNTIYF
TRBD2,TRBV6-1,.,TRBJ2-1,TGTGCCAGTCCCGAGGCCGTAGGGACTAGCAACAATGAGCAGTTCTTC,CASPEAVGTSNNEQFF
TRBD2,TRBV6-2/TRBV6-3,few,TRBJ2-7,TGTGCCAGCAGGCGGGGGGGGAGCCTCTACGAGCAGTACTTC,CASRRGGSLYEQYF
TRBD2,TRBV27,.,TRBJ2-7,TGTGCCAGCAGTCCGAGGATAGCGGGGGCCTACGAGCAGTACTTC,CASSPRIAGAYEQYF
.,TRBV14,few,TRBJ1-1,TGTGCCAGCAGCCAAGGGTTCAGGGATACTGAAGCTTTCTTT,CASSQGFRDTEAFF
TRBD2,TRBV11-2,.,TRBJ2-3,TGTGCCAGCAGTAAGCTACTAGCGGCAACCACAGATACGCAGTATTTT,CASSKLLAATTDTQYF
.,TRBV7-6,many,TRBJ2-5,TGTGCCAGCAGCTCGCCCAACGGACTCTTCCAAGAGACCCAGTACTTC,CASSSPNGLFQETQYF
.,TRBV27,.,TRBJ2-5,TGTGCCAGCAGGCTAATGGGGCGGGGCCAAGAGACCCAGTACTTC,CASRLMGRGQETQYF
.,TRBV7-9,few,TRBJ2-1,TGTGCCAGCAGTGGCCAGACCAATGAGCAGTTCTTC,CASSGQTNEQFF
TRBD2,TRBV7-3,many,TRBJ2-1,TGTGCCAGCAGCTTAACAGCGGGAGGGTACAATGAGCAGTTCTTC,CASSLTAGGYNEQFF
.,TRBV5-6,.,TRBJ2-3,TGTGCCAGCAGCTTGGATTACGAGGATACGCAGTATTTT,CASSLDYEDTQYF
.,TRBV6-2/TRBV6-3,.,TRBJ2-2,TGTGCCTCGACAATTAGCCCCGGGGAGCTGTTTTTT,CASTISPGELFF
TRBD1,TRBV7-8,few,TRBJ1-6,TGTGCCAGCAGCTTAAGGGGACAGGAGAATTCACCCCTCCACTTT,CASSLRGQENSPLHF
.,TRBV11-2,few,TRBJ2-2,TGTGCCAGCAGCTTAGACGGGTTTAGGCTAGGCGACGCCGGGGAGCTGTTTTTT,CASSLDGFRLGDAGELFF